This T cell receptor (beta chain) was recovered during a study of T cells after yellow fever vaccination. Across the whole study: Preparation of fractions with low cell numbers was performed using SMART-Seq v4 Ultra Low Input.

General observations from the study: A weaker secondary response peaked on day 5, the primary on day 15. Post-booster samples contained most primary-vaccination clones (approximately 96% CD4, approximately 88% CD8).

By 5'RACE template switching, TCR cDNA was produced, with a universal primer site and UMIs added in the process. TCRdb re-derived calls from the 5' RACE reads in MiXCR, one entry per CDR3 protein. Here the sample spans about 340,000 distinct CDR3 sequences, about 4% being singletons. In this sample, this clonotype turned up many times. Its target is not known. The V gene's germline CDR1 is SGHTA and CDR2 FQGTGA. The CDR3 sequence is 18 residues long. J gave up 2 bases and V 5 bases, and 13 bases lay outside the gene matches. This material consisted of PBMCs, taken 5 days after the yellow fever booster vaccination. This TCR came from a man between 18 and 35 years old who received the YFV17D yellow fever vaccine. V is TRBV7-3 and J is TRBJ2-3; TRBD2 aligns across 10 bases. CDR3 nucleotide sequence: TGTGCCAGCAGCCCCTCCCTAGCGGGGGATTTCTCCACAGATACGCAGTATTTT. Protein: CASSPSLAGDFSTDTQYF.